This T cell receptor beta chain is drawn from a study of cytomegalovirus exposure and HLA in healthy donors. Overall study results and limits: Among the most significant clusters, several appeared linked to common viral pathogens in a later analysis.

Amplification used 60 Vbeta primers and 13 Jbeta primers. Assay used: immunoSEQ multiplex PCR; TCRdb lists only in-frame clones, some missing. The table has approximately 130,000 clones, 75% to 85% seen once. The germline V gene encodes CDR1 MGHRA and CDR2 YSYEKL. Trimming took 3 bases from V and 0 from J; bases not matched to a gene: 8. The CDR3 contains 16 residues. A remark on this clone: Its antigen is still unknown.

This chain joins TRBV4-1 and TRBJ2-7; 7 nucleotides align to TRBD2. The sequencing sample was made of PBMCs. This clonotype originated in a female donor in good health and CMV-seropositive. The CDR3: CASSQVPSGPSYEQYF. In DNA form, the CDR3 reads TGCGCCAGCAGCCAGGTCCCTAGCGGTCCCTCCTACGAGCAGTACTTC.